This section outlines one T cell receptor beta chain sequence together with its context. Its antigen is unknown. This sample is part of a study of T cells in Graves' hyperthyroidism and ophthalmopathy. Findings of the study overall: Ophthalmopathy could be told apart from stable hyperthyroidism with a 13 V-J model. Peripheral blood also featured most of the thyroid clonotypes expanded above 0.001. Onset of ophthalmopathy came a median roughly 6.9 months after the model predicted it.

Trimming shortened V by 3 bases and J by 0 bases, and 12 bases separated the two germline ends. Germline V CDR1 and CDR2: DFQATT, SNEGSKA (reference sequence). CDR3 length equals 15 residues. With a duration under 2 months, the hyperthyroidism was newly diagnosed in patients aged 18 to 65. Researchers amplified the TCR beta CDR3 regions from RNA transcripts. The HTBI primer set drove a first-round RT-PCR of the TCR CDR3. TCRdb re-called the multiplex PCR reads through MiXCR, storing one row per CDR3 protein. The data contain approximately 360,000 distinct CDR3 sequences, approximately 14% of them singletons.

This receptor was obtained from a woman younger than 35 with Graves' hyperthyroidism that later progressed to Graves' ophthalmopathy. Sequencing used blood. This sequence joins TRBV20-1 and TRBJ2-4; a weak D match, TRBD2 (5 bases). CDR3 protein: CSASGEFLAKNIQYF. In DNA, the CDR3 is TGCAGTGCTAGTGGGGAGTTCCTAGCCAAAAACATTCAGTACTTC.